This T cell receptor beta chain was identified in a study of post-analysis software for immune sequencing data. Presence of unique molecular identifiers characterized the TCR beta cDNA libraries. A single record per CDR3 protein comes from TCRdb applying MiXCR to the PCR reads. Among hundreds of thousands of distinct CDR3 sequences listed, about 57% were seen once. Details on this clonotype: As yet, its antigen is unknown.

Study conclusions and caveats: In multiple sclerosis, normalized Chao1 diversity was significantly below that of controls.

The sample comprised blood. The receptor's source is a girl aged 5-17 years with multiple sclerosis.

The CDR3 nucleotides are TGTGCCAGCAGCTTGTTGGCGGGAGTATCCTACAATGAGCAGTTCTTC. It encodes CASSLLAGVSYNEQFF. This chain joins TRBV7-6 and TRBJ2-1; 7 bases map to TRBD2. This CDR3 region has 16 residues. Germline values: CDR1 SGHVS, CDR2 FNYEAQ. Trimming at V came to 3 bases and at J to 1 base, leaving 6 bases not matched to a gene.